The 21 T cell receptor beta chains below all came from one sample that was sequenced in a study of blood T cells in healthy people across ages. Then a second PCR, running about 6 to 11 cycles, was carried out with a sample-barcoded 5' primer and a J-beta primer mix. TCRdb analysed the 5' RACE reads with MiXCR anew, one entry per CDR3 protein. The sample consists of 1,300,000 or so distinct CDR3 sequences, roughly 60% of them appearing once. Sequenced sample: blood. The origin of the receptors is a man aged 18-30 years in good health.

V is TRBV11-2 and J is TRBJ2-7; D is undetermined. Germline V gives CDR1 SGHAT, CDR2 FQNNGV. The CDR3 is 14 amino acids. V was trimmed by 2 bases and J by 2 bases, leaving 10 bases between them. CDR3 sequence: CASSLSQVPYEQYF. The CDR3 bases are TGTGCCAGCAGCTTATCTCAGGTCCCCTACGAGCAGTACTTC.

A few counts support this clonotype. The CDR3 reads CASSSGVYSEQYF. CDR3 sequence (DNA): TGTGCCAGCAGTTCTGGAGTTTACTCCGAGCAGTACTTC. The V gene is TRBV27, the J gene TRBJ2-7; D is uncertain. The CDR3 length is 13 residues. V was shortened by 4 bases and J by 6 bases, with 13 bases between the two germline ends. CDR1 and CDR2 (germline): MNHEY, SMNVEV (reference sequence).

This clonotype has only one observation. The rearrangement joins TRBV5-5 to TRBJ2-1, with 7 bases lining up with TRBD1. After removal of 4 bases from V and 9 bases from J, the junction contained 10 bases not matched to a gene. Germline V gene sequence: CDR1 SGHKS, CDR2 YYEKEE (reference sequence). This CDR3 has 14 amino acids. CDR3 residues: CASSPSEWDSEQFF. In nucleotides, the CDR3 is TGTGCCAGCAGCCCCTCGGAGTGGGACAGTGAGCAGTTCTTC.

The rearrangement joins TRBV20-1 to TRBJ2-7; D not resolved. Germline V lookup: CDR1 DFQATT, CDR2 SNEGSKA (reference sequence). The V gene lost 6 bases and the J gene lost 3 bases, with 9 bases spanning the gap. The CDR3 totals 11 residues. CDR3 in DNA: TGCAGTGCCTTAACTAACTACGAGCAGTACTTC. Its translation: CSALTNYEQYF.

This clonotype was recorded a few times. The genes are TRBV10-3 and TRBJ2-7; 9 bases map to TRBD1. J was trimmed by 0 bases and V by 6 bases; bases with no gene match: 12. Germline values: CDR1 ENHRY, CDR2 SYGVKD. The CDR3 totals 17 residues. The CDR3 DNA reads TGTGCCATCAGCGAAGCCGGGACAGGGCATCCCTCCTACGAGCAGTACTTC. This codes for CAISEAGTGHPSYEQYF.

This clonotype occurred once. J is TRBJ2-3 and V is TRBV28, with 15 positions matching TRBD2. V dropped 4 bases and J dropped 2; count of bases not matched to a gene: 25. There are 24 residues in the CDR3. CDR1 and CDR2 (germline): MDHEN, SYDVKM. The CDR3 nucleotides are TGTGCCAGCAGTTCTATAAAGGGGGTTCCCGGGACTAGCGGGGGGCCCCCCTACACAGATACGCAGTATTTT. It encodes CASSSIKGVPGTSGGPPYTDTQYF.

With respect to this clonotype: One end of the junction varies from germline; a read error may be responsible. This chain joins TRBV7-7 and TRBJ2-1; TRBD1 is a possible D gene (6 bases). CDR1 SSHAT and CDR2 FNYEAQ come from the germline V gene (reference sequence). The CDR3 contains 15 residues. This CDR3 is CASSLGGVGVNKQFF. The CDR3 coding sequence is TGTGCTAGCAGTCTAGGGGGAGTAGGGGTGAATAAGCAGTTCTTC.

This clonotype has a handful of counts. This chain joins TRBV20-1 and TRBJ2-5; 8 bases map to TRBD1. The CDR3 is made up of 14 amino acids. The germline V gene has CDR1 DFQATT and CDR2 SNEGSKA (reference sequence). V was clipped by 5 bases and J by 5 bases; unmatched bases: 10. In DNA, the CDR3 is TGCAGTGCTTTGGACAGGGAGGTGCGTGAGACCCAGTACTTC. This translates into CSALDREVRETQYF.

J is TRBJ2-2 and V is TRBV7-9; a possible D gene is TRBD1 (6 bases). V lost 5 bases and J lost 4, with 20 bases in between. This CDR3 is built from 17 residues. Germline V CDR1 and CDR2: SEHNR, FQNEAQ (reference sequence). The CDR3 DNA sequence: TGTGCCAGCAGCCGAACCCCGACAGGCAGGGCCACCGGGGAGCTGTTTTTT. Translation gives CASSRTPTGRATGELFF.

In this sample, this clonotype turned up a few times. The rearrangement joins TRBV16 to TRBJ2-7; D not resolved. In germline, CDR1 is KGHSY, CDR2 FQNENV. Trimming cost V 3 bases and J 4 bases, with 7 bases left between them. This CDR3 has 12 residues. CDR3 loop: CASSQWSYEQYF. CDR3 nucleotides: TGTGCCAGCAGCCAGTGGAGTTACGAGCAGTACTTC.

V usage is TRBV12-3 or TRBV12-4 and J usage is TRBJ1-6; no clear D gene. This CDR3 has 16 amino acids. Between the trimmed V and J ends, which lost 2 bases and 8 bases, there was a span of 16 bases. CDR3 sequence (DNA): TGTGCCAGCAGTTTAAACGCCAGACATGGGTATTCACCCCTCCACTTT. Protein: CASSLNARHGYSPLHF.

This clonotype was seen more than once but under ten times. The DNA for the CDR3 is TGCAGTGCTAGAGATGACGGAGTTTCGCTCTACGAGCAGTACTTC. Its protein product is CSARDDGVSLYEQYF. The V and J genes are TRBV20-1 and TRBJ2-7; D is uncertain. Germline V gives CDR1 DFQATT, CDR2 SNEGSKA (reference sequence). This CDR3 has 15 residues. The V end was cut by 0 bases, the J end by 3 bases, with 15 bases between.

The chain employs TRBV7-6 and TRBJ2-7; D possibly corresponds to TRBD2 (5 bases). Germline V gives CDR1 SGHVS, CDR2 FNYEAQ. This CDR3 has 13 residues. Trimming took off 3 bases at V and 6 bases at J, with 12 bases between the two ends. CDR3 region: CASSLEAGSEQYF. In nucleotides, the CDR3 is TGTGCCAGCAGCTTGGAGGCAGGTTCCGAGCAGTACTTC.

This clonotype was seen once. The V gene is TRBV11-2, the J gene TRBJ2-3, with 13 bases fitting TRBD2. Germline CDR1 SGHAT, CDR2 FQNNGV. The CDR3 has 21 amino acids. The V segment lost 1 base and the J segment 3 bases; nucleotides outside the gene matches: 16. The CDR3 DNA reads as TGTGCCAGCAGCTTAGGTGGTGGGACTAGCGGGAAAGGGGAAAAAACAGATACGCAGTATTTT. It encodes CASSLGGGTSGKGEKTDTQYF.

The chain is built from TRBV4-1 and TRBJ2-3, with 8 bases matching TRBD2. The CDR3 runs to 17 residues. Germline CDR1 and CDR2: MGHRA and YSYEKL. After removal of 0 bases from V and 2 bases from J, the junction contained 7 bases not matched to a gene. The CDR3 DNA sequence: TGCGCCAGCAGCCAAGAACTCTCGGGAGGGTACACAGATACGCAGTATTTT. Its protein product is CASSQELSGGYTDTQYF.

The chain uses TRBV3-1 and TRBJ1-1; a possible D gene is TRBD1 (6 bases). The CDR3 is 13 amino acids. Germline assignment: CDR1 LGHDT and CDR2 YNNKEL (reference sequence). V gave up 4 bases and J gave up 3 bases, with 9 bases separating them. CDR3: CASSRGGYTEAFF. CDR3 bases: TGTGCCAGCAGCCGCGGGGGCTACACTGAAGCTTTCTTT.

J is TRBJ1-6 and V is TRBV6-6, with 7 nucleotides matching TRBD1. Germline CDR1 and CDR2: MNHNY and SVGAGI (reference sequence). Germline trimming cut 0 bases from V and 7 bases from J; bases unmatched to any gene: 6. The CDR3 runs 16 residues. CDR3 sequence (DNA): TGTGCCAGCAGTTACTCCCGACAGGGAAAAAATTCACCCCTCCACTTT. It yields the protein CASSYSRQGKNSPLHF.

The rearrangement joins TRBV20-1 to TRBJ1-1; D gene unclear. V shed 6 bases and J shed 10 bases, with 6 bases lying between them. The CDR3 has 8 residues. Germline assignment: CDR1 DFQATT and CDR2 SNEGSKA (reference sequence). CDR3 bases: TGCAGTGCCAGTGTAGCTTTCTTT. It yields the protein CSASVAFF.

The genes are TRBV6-6 and TRBJ2-7, with 8 bases that match TRBD1. Germline V gene lookup returns CDR1 MNHNY and CDR2 SVGAGI (reference sequence). J lost 5 bases, V lost 7 bases, and 7 bases had no gene match. The CDR3 spans 13 residues. Here the CDR3 DNA reads TGTGCCAGCATAGGACAGGGTACTGACGAGCAGTACTTC. The encoded protein is CASIGQGTDEQYF.

V and J are TRBV20-1 and TRBJ2-7; D not resolved. The tail of the sequence fits TRBJ2-4 better, so the J call may be wrong. This CDR3 contains 13 residues. CDR1 is DFQATT, CDR2 SNEGSKA, per germline (reference sequence). The CDR3 coding sequence is TGCAGTGCTAGAGGAAGCCCCAAGGACATTCAGTACTTC. Its protein is CSARGSPKDIQYF.

The chain is built from TRBV27 and TRBJ1-6; possibly TRBD1 for D (6 bases). Germline CDR1 MNHEY, CDR2 SMNVEV (reference sequence). V was shortened by 7 bases and J by 7 bases, with 14 bases between the two germline ends. The CDR3 spans 14 residues. The DNA of the CDR3 is TGTGCCAGCACCCCGGGGGGGCTGAATTCACCCCTCCACTTT. It is translated as CASTPGGLNSPLHF.